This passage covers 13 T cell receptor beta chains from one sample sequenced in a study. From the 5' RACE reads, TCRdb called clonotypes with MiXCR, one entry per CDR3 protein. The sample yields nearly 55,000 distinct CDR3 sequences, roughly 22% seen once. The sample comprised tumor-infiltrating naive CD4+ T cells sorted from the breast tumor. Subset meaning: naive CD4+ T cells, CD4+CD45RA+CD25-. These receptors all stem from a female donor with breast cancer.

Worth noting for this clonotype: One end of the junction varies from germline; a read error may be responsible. CDR3 nucleotide sequence: TGTGCCAGCAGCTTAGAGTCCTACAATGAGCAGTGCTTC. Its protein is CASSLESYNEQCF. The chain uses TRBV7-8 and TRBJ2-1; D call uncertain. CDR1 and CDR2 from the germline V gene are SGHVS and FQNEAQ. This CDR3 contains 13 residues.

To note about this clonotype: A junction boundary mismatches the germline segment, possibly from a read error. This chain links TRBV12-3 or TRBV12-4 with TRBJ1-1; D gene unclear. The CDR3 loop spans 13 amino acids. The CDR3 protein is CASSLIMNTEASF. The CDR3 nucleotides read TGTGCCAGCAGTTTAATTATGAACACTGAAGCTTCCTTT.

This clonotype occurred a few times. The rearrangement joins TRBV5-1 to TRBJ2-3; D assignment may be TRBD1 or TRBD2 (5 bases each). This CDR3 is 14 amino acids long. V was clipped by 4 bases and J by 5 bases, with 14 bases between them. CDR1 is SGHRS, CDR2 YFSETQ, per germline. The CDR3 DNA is TGCGCCAGCAGCCGAGCCCAGGGAGAAGATACGCAGTATTTT. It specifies CASSRAQGEDTQYF.

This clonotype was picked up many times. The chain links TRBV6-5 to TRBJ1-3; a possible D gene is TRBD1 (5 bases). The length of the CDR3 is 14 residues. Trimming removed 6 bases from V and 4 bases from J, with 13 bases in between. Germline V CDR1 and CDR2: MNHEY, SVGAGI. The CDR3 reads CASRGTGTGNTIYF. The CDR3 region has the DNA TGTGCCAGCAGGGGCACAGGTACAGGAAACACCATATATTTT.

CDR3 DNA: TGTGCCAGCAGCTTAGGGGGACAGGGGTCGAACAAGACTGAAGCTTTCTTT. This sequence encodes CASSLGGQGSNKTEAFF. J is TRBJ1-1 and V is TRBV7-9; 10 nucleotides align to TRBD1. CDR1 is SEHNR and CDR2 is FQNEAQ in the germline V gene (reference sequence). The CDR3 has 17 amino acids. Trimming at V came to 1 base and at J to 5 bases, leaving 10 bases not matched to a gene.

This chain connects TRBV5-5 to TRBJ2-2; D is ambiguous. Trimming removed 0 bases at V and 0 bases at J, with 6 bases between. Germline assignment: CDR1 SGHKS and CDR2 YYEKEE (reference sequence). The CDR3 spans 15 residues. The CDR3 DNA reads TGTGCCAGCAGCTTGGGCGGCACGAACACCGGGGAGCTGTTTTTT. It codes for CASSLGGTNTGELFF.

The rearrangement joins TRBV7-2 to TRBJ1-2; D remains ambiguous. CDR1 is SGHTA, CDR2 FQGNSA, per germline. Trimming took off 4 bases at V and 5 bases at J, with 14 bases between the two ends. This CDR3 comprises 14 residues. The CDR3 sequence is CASSSPDILYGYTF. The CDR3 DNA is TGTGCCAGCAGCTCACCCGACATCCTTTATGGCTACACCTTC.

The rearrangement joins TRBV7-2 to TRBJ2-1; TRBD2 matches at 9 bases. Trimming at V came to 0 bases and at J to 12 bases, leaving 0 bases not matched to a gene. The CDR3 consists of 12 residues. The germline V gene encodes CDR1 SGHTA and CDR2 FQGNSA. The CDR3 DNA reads TGTGCCAGCAGCTTAGCAGCGGGGGGGCAGTTCTTC. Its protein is CASSLAAGGQFF.

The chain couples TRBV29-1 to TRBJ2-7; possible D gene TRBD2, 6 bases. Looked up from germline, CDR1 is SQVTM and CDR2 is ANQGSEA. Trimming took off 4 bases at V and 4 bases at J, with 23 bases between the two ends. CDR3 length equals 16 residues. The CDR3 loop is CSVVPRRAGTPYEQYF. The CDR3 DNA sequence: TGCAGCGTTGTTCCCCGGAGAGCAGGGACTCCTTACGAGCAGTACTTC.

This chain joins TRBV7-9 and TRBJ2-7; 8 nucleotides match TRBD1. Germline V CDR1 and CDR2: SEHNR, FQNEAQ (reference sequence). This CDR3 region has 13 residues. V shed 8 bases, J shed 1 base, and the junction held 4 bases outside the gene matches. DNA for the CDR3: TGTGCCAGCCAGCGACAGGGGTCCTACGAGCAGTACTTC. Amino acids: CASQRQGSYEQYF.

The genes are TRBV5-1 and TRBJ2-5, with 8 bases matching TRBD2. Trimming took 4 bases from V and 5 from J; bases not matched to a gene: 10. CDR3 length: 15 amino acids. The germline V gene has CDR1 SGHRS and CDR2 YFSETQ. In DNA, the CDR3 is TGCGCCAGCAGCCCCACTAGCGGAGGGATGGAGACCCAGTACTTC. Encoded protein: CASSPTSGGMETQYF.

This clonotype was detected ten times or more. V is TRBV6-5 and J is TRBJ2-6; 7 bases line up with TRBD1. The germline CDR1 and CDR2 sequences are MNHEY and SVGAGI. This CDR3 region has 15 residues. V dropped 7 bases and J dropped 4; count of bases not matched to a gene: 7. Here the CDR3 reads CASIPKGAGANVLTF. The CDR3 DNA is TGTGCCAGCATACCAAAGGGGGCCGGGGCCAACGTCCTGACTTTC.

DNA of the CDR3: TGCGCCAGCAGCTCCCGGTCGACCCCCCCCTACGAGCAGTACTTC. This translates into CASSSRSTPPYEQYF. V usage is TRBV5-1 and J usage is TRBJ2-7, with D uncertain. The V gene's germline CDR1 is SGHRS and CDR2 YFSETQ. This CDR3 is built from 15 residues. Trimming took 3 bases from V and 2 from J, leaving 15 bases between them.